The clone carrying this T cell receptor (beta chain) was counted between two and nine times. Its antigen is undetermined. Time point indicated: week 5, during vaccination. Vaccination comprised doses that each held 300 ug of mutant IDH1 20-mer peptide, plus topical imiquimod. This record comes from a study of a mutant IDH1 vaccine in newly diagnosed glioma. Study in general: Investigators started vaccination 4-6 weeks after radiotherapy alone, or with temozolomide cycles. Whole-study findings and limits: Seemingly, pseudoprogression had no relation to changes in the top peripheral T cell clonotypes. Vaccine-induced immune responses occurred in approximately 93% of patients.

Produced via immunoSEQ multiplex PCR; TCRdb's table is partial and in-frame only. The sample yields about 26,000 clones, approximately 80% seen once. CDR3 length: 15 residues. The ends were cut back, 5 bases at V and 3 bases at J, with 16 bases in the middle. CDR1 is MNHEY, CDR2 SVGAGI, per germline. The chain has TRBV6-5 and TRBJ1-1; TRBD1 might be the D (5 bases). This receptor was obtained from a man aged 40-50 years with glioma. Some clones in this sample may be carry-over from other donors' samples. Sequencing was performed on PBMCs, taken from a glioma patient whose treatment included an IDH1 peptide vaccine. The CDR3 spells CASSTDSLRYTEAFF. As DNA, the CDR3 is TGTGCCAGCAGTACCGACAGTCTCCGTTACACTGAAGCTTTCTTT.